This TCR beta chain emerged from a study of cytomegalovirus exposure and HLA in healthy donors. Remarks on this clone: As yet, its antigen is unknown.

The germline V gene encodes CDR1 LNHDA and CDR2 SQIVND (reference sequence). The CDR3 spans 14 residues. Trimming removed 7 bases from V and 3 bases from J, with 15 bases in between. Study results and limitations: Rare sequences made up most TCRs, while some public TCRs were found in many donors.

Only in-frame clones appear in the TCRdb table, and some are missing; sequencing was by immunoSEQ multiplex PCR. The sample includes roughly 190,000 clones, around nine tenths of them seen just once. The genes are TRBV19 and TRBJ1-1; D perhaps matches TRBD1 (6 bases). The TCR was taken from a man aged 30 to 39 in good health and CMV-seropositive. Specimen: PBMCs. In DNA, the CDR3 is TGTGCCAGTATCCTCAGGGGAGGGCACACTGAAGCTTTCTTT. Protein: CASILRGGHTEAFF. Supplemented by reference TRBV19 and TRBJ1-1, the full variable domain reads DGGITQSPKYLFRKEGQNVTLSCEQNLNHDAMYWYRQDPGQGLRLIYYSQIVNDFQKGDIAEGYSVSREKKESFPLTVTSAQKNPTAFYLCASILRGGHTEAFFGQGTRLTVV.